The subject of this entry is one TCR beta chain. Its target is not known. Included in the TCR beta cDNA libraries were unique molecular identifiers. TCRdb called the PCR reads again in MiXCR, with one record for every CDR3 protein. Here the sample spans about 800,000 distinct CDR3 sequences, 25% to 30% being singletons. Germline values: CDR1 SGHRS, CDR2 YFSETQ. V lost 3 bases to trimming and J lost 9 bases; unmatched junction nucleotides: 7. The CDR3 is 14 residues long. This sample was taken from a study of post-analysis software for immune sequencing data. Study-wide points: Higher frequency in patients than in controls was seen for about five TRBV segments, with TRBV5-6, TRBV5-1 and TRBV20-1 among them. Same-batch preparations were strongly co-clustered by F measure.

The sample was blood. The chain employs TRBV5-1 and TRBJ2-1; TRBD1 matches 9 bases. The clonotype comes from a girl under 18 with multiple sclerosis. CDR3 sequence reads: CASSWGQGRSEQFF. The CDR3 coding sequence is TGCGCCAGCAGCTGGGGACAGGGTAGGAGTGAGCAGTTCTTC.